The 13 T cell receptor beta chains below all came from one sample that was sequenced in a study of T cell repertoires in cytomegalovirus infection. One entry per CDR3 protein, called by TCRdb with MiXCR from the reads. The sample includes 450,000 to 550,000 distinct CDR3 sequences, roughly 42% of them seen just once. Their antigens remain unidentified. The sequencing here drew on cultured PBMCs, taken from culture after CMV antigen stimulation. These receptors were taken from a human donor in good health (CMV status not recorded). Some clones in this sample may be carry-over from other donors' samples.

Here the CDR3 reads CSARDRGLAGALYYNEQFF. Here the CDR3 DNA reads TGCAGTGCTAGAGATCGGGGCCTAGCGGGAGCACTCTACTACAATGAGCAGTTCTTC. The chain recombines TRBV20-1 with TRBJ2-1; TRBD2 matches at 10 bases. This CDR3 has 19 amino acids. In germline, CDR1 is DFQATT, CDR2 SNEGSKA (reference sequence). With 0 bases clipped from V and 3 bases from J, the junction kept 14 bases outside the gene matches.

The V and J genes are TRBV7-9 and TRBJ1-3, with a possible D match to TRBD1 (5 bases). V lost 5 bases and J 0 bases, leaving 8 bases between the germline ends. CDR3 length equals 14 residues. Germline V gives CDR1 SEHNR, CDR2 FQNEAQ (reference sequence). CDR3: CASSQDNSGNTIYF. CDR3 bases: TGTGCCAGCAGCCAGGACAACTCTGGAAACACCATATATTTT.

The genes are TRBV7-2 and TRBJ2-3; D remains ambiguous. V lost 1 base, J lost 0 bases, and 8 bases lay in between. The CDR3 runs to 15 residues. Germline CDR1 and CDR2: SGHTA and FQGNSA. The CDR3 region is CASSLGSLSTDTQYF. CDR3 nucleotides: TGTGCCAGCAGCTTAGGGAGTCTGAGCACAGATACGCAGTATTTT.

This clonotype was seen more than once but under ten times. The chain recombines TRBV4-1 with TRBJ2-1; no clear D gene. The germline CDR1 and CDR2 sequences are MGHRA and YSYEKL. The V end lost 4 bases, the J end lost 6 bases, and 16 bases lay between the germline ends. The CDR3 extends over 15 amino acids. For the CDR3, the DNA is TGCGCCAGCAGCCTAAACTGGGGAACGGGCAATGAGCAGTTCTTC. Amino acid sequence: CASSLNWGTGNEQFF.

The chain is built from TRBV12-3 or TRBV12-4 and TRBJ1-1, with D hard to call. CDR3 length equals 14 residues. Trimming stripped 5 bases from V and 6 bases from J, with 16 bases between. CDR3 bases: TGTGCCAGCAGTCTCGGGCCGAACCCGCCTGAAGCTTTCTTT. As protein: CASSLGPNPPEAFF.

The chain links TRBV14 to TRBJ2-3; D gene unclear. The ends were cut back, 3 bases at V and 4 bases at J, with 8 bases in the middle. The CDR3 covers 13 residues. CDR1 is SGHDN and CDR2 is FVKESK in the germline V gene. CDR3 residues: CASSHPWADTQYF. The CDR3 DNA is TGTGCCAGCAGCCACCCATGGGCAGATACGCAGTATTTT.

The gene calls are TRBV2 and TRBJ2-1; tentative D call: TRBD2 (5 bases). The CDR3 runs 16 residues. Germline V gene lookup returns CDR1 SNHLY and CDR2 FYNNEI. V lost 11 bases, J lost 2 bases, and 22 bases lay in between. The CDR3 spells CACGPGIGPPYNEQFF. Here the CDR3 DNA reads TGTGCCTGTGGGCCGGGGATCGGGCCACCCTACAATGAGCAGTTCTTC.

The J gene is TRBJ2-5, the V gene TRBV7-9; TRBD2 matches at 16 bases. From germline, CDR1 is SEHNR and CDR2 FQNEAQ (reference sequence). CDR3 length: 19 amino acids. The V gene end was trimmed by 2 bases and the J gene end by 2 bases; junction bases not matched to a gene: 8. CDR3 protein: CASSLMGLAGGAKQETQYF. The CDR3 DNA sequence: TGTGCCAGCAGCTTAATGGGACTAGCGGGGGGGGCTAAACAAGAGACCCAGTACTTC.

This clonotype turned up a few times. The chain joins TRBV7-2 to TRBJ2-5; TRBD2 agrees at 9 bases. The V gene's germline CDR1 is SGHTA and CDR2 FQGNSA. The CDR3 has 15 residues. V shed 5 bases and J 5 bases; nucleotides not matched to a gene: 9. CDR3 protein: CASSPRREGRETQYF. Here the CDR3 DNA reads TGTGCCAGCAGCCCCCGGCGGGAGGGACGGGAGACCCAGTACTTC.

The V gene is TRBV5-1, the J gene TRBJ2-1, with D perhaps TRBD2 (5 bases). Germline CDR1 and CDR2: SGHRS and YFSETQ. The CDR3 covers 15 residues. V was trimmed by 4 bases and J by 4 bases, leaving 15 bases between them. CDR3 sequence: CASSMDPGGYNEQFF. For the CDR3, the DNA is TGCGCCAGCAGCATGGACCCCGGAGGTTACAATGAGCAGTTCTTC.

Only a few counts were recorded for this clonotype. The chain has TRBV7-2 and TRBJ2-3; 9 bases fit TRBD2. CDR1 is SGHTA, CDR2 FQGNSA, per germline. V lost 2 bases, J lost 4 bases, and 7 bases stayed unmatched. The CDR3 covers 16 residues. The DNA of the CDR3 is TGTGCCAGCAGCTTACGACTAGCGGTCTCGGCAGATACGCAGTATTTT. Translating gives CASSLRLAVSADTQYF.

The chain joins TRBV4-1 to TRBJ1-5, with 9 bases lining up with TRBD1. Trimming cost V 3 bases and J 9 bases; bases outside gene matches: 12. CDR1 is MGHRA and CDR2 is YSYEKL in the germline V gene. CDR3 length: 16 residues. In nucleotides, the CDR3 is TGCGCCAGCAGCCAGAGGACAGGGGACCTTTATCGGCCCCAGCATTTT. It translates to CASSQRTGDLYRPQHF.

This clonotype is a singleton in its sample. V usage is TRBV6-6 and J usage is TRBJ2-5; TRBD2 agrees at 12 bases. Germline CDR1 reads MNHNY; CDR2 reads SVGAGI (reference sequence). Germline trimming cut 4 bases from V and 2 bases from J; bases unmatched to any gene: 5. The CDR3 is 16 residues long. Written as DNA, the CDR3 is TGTGCCAGCAGTTTTCGACTAGCGGGGGTGCAAGAGACCCAGTACTTC. Its translation is CASSFRLAGVQETQYF.